These 25 T cell receptor beta chains share one sample of origin, sequenced in a study of spatial heterogeneity in lung cancer. Study-wide results and caveats: Mutation tallies in tumors tracked expanded intratumoral alpha and beta TCR counts.

Time point here: sample taken at primary tumor resection. TCRdb processed the 5' RACE reads anew with MiXCR; each CDR3 protein has one entry. The data contain roughly 15,000 distinct CDR3 sequences, approximately 4.5% of them singletons. These receptors' targets are unknown. The sequences come from lung tumor tissue, collected at surgery. These receptor sequences come from a female donor with early-stage non-small cell lung cancer.

This clonotype was observed at least ten times. This beta chain is a stray sequence in a library constructed for alpha chains; its clone size is not meaningful. CDR3 loop: CASSFSGGNGETQYF. The CDR3 DNA reads TGTGCCAGCAGCTTCTCAGGGGGCAACGGAGAGACCCAGTACTTC. The V and J genes are TRBV7-2 and TRBJ2-5; 8 bases are shared with TRBD1. The CDR3 sequence is 15 residues long. The junction had 7 bases not matched to a gene; V was cut back by 3 bases and J by 4 bases. Germline assignment: CDR1 SGHTA and CDR2 FQGNSA.

The table lists this clonotype with many counts. The library was prepared for alpha chains; this beta chain is a stray read, so its frequency means little. V and J are TRBV7-9 and TRBJ2-2; 7 bases fit TRBD1. From germline, CDR1 is SEHNR and CDR2 FQNEAQ (reference sequence). The V gene end was trimmed by 6 bases and the J gene end by 4 bases; junction bases not matched to a gene: 8. The CDR3 has 15 amino acids. The DNA for the CDR3 is TGTGCCAGCAGTTCCGACAGGGTCGGCACCGGGGAGCTGTTTTTT. This gives the protein CASSSDRVGTGELFF.

This clonotype was seen at least ten times. The library was prepared for alpha chains; this beta chain is a stray read, so its frequency means little. J is TRBJ1-1 and V is TRBV5-6; possible D gene TRBD1, 5 bases. Trimming cost V 6 bases and J 5 bases, with 20 bases left between them. This CDR3 has 15 amino acids. Germline V CDR1 and CDR2: SGHDT, YYEEEE. The CDR3 reads CASTSRQGGGTEAFF. The CDR3 DNA follows: TGTGCCAGCACCTCTCGGCAGGGCGGTGGGACTGAAGCTTTCTTT.

This clonotype was counted ten times or more. A library prepared for alpha chains yielded this beta chain as an off-target read; its size is of little meaning. The chain is built from TRBV4-3 and TRBJ2-5; D is perhaps TRBD2 (5 bases). The germline gives CDR1 LGHNA, CDR2 YSLEER. The germline V and J ends were trimmed by 1 base and 4 bases, with 16 bases remaining between them. The CDR3 totals 16 residues. CDR3 DNA: TGCGCCAGCAGCCAAGCCTTCACCCGGGGTAGAGAGACCCAGTACTTC. It encodes CASSQAFTRGRETQYF.

This clonotype was detected ten times or more. Since it is a stray read in a library aimed at alpha chains, this beta chain has a size that is not meaningful. The chain combines TRBV6-6 with TRBJ1-1; TRBD1 matches at 11 bases. V lost 5 bases to trimming and J lost 5 bases; unmatched junction nucleotides: 7. The CDR3 is made up of 15 amino acids. CDR1 MNHNY and CDR2 SVGAGI come from the germline V gene (reference sequence). The CDR3 sequence is CASSDGQGAKTEAFF. CDR3 nucleotides: TGTGCCAGCAGTGATGGACAGGGGGCGAAAACTGAAGCTTTCTTT.

On this clonotype: This may be a read error, as it is one base from a much larger clone. This beta chain turned up in a library designed for alpha chains; as an off-target read, its abundance says little. The CDR3 coding sequence is TGTGCTTGTGGCCGCGGACAGGGGGCCTACGAGCAGTACTTC. Translation gives CACGRGQGAYEQYF. V is TRBV12-5 and J is TRBJ2-7, with 10 nucleotides matching TRBD1. The CDR3 has 14 amino acids. Per the germline V gene, CDR1 is LGHNT and CDR2 is FRNRAP.

This clonotype was observed at least ten times. This beta chain represents an off-target read in a library built for alpha chains; its size is of limited meaning. The chain recombines TRBV21-1 with TRBJ1-5; the table assigns TRBD1, which was not confirmed against the DNA. TRBV21-1 is given as a pseudogene. CDR3 length: 16 amino acids. CDR3 region: CASSKDLGHRNQPQHF. The CDR3 nucleotides are TGTGCCAGCAGCAAGGATCTAGGACACCGCAATCAGCCCCAGCATTTT.

A word on this clonotype: Here the CDR3 omits its conserved ending phenylalanine or tryptophan, so a read error is the likely source. The DNA is omitted, as the CDR3 cannot be located on it reliably, and the CDR3 follows TCRdb's listing. This beta chain is off target for a library built for alpha chains, so its abundance means little. This chain connects TRBV21-1 to TRBJ1-2; the listed D gene, TRBD1, was not tested against the DNA. TRBV21-1 is a known pseudogene. Inclusive of both ends, the CDR3 amounts to 9 amino acids. This chain's CDR3 is CASPKGEIA.

This clonotype came up many times. The library was built for alpha chains, so this beta chain is an off-target read and its size means little. The chain couples TRBV7-2 to TRBJ2-3; D gene unclear. V was pared by 5 bases and J by 2 bases, with 5 bases between. This CDR3 spans 12 amino acids. The V gene's germline CDR1 is SGHTA and CDR2 FQGNSA. CDR3 coding DNA: TGTGCCAGCAGCGCTAACACAGATACGCAGTATTTT. Its protein is CASSANTDTQYF. Complete variable domain (other parts from reference TRBV7-2 and TRBJ2-3): GAGVSQSPSNKVTEKGKDVELRCDPISGHTALYWYRQSLGQGLEFLIYFQGNSAPDKSGLPSDRFSAERTGGSVSTLTIQRTQQEDSAVYLCASSANTDTQYFGPGTRLTVL.

There are many counts of this clonotype. This beta chain turned up in a library designed for alpha chains; as an off-target read, its abundance says little. The chain links TRBV20-1 to TRBJ2-5; 8 bases agree with TRBD2. Germline V lookup: CDR1 DFQATT, CDR2 SNEGSKA (reference sequence). This CDR3 spans 15 amino acids. The J segment lost 7 bases and the V segment lost 6 bases, leaving 16 bases of the junction unmatched. CDR3 coding DNA: TGCAGTGCAAGAAGTGTAGCGGGGATCCTGCGGACCCAGTACTTC. It yields the protein CSARSVAGILRTQYF.

This clonotype was counted ten times or more. The library was designed around alpha chains, so this beta chain is a stray read whose abundance carries little weight. This chain joins TRBV7-8 and TRBJ1-5, with unresolved D. The ends were cut back, 1 base at V and 6 bases at J, with 19 bases in the middle. Per germline, CDR1 SGHVS and CDR2 FQNEAQ. This CDR3 is 17 amino acids long. CDR3 amino acids: CASSLGVNFRESQPQHF. In DNA form, the CDR3 reads TGTGCCAGCAGCTTAGGGGTGAACTTTAGGGAAAGTCAGCCCCAGCATTTT.

About this clonotype itself: The size of this beta chain means little, since it is a stray read in a library made for alpha chains. Written as DNA, the CDR3 is TGCGCCAGCAGTTCGGGGGGGACCGGGGAGCTGTTTTTT. This codes for CASSSGGTGELFF. The rearrangement links TRBV5-1 to TRBJ2-2, with 8 bases aligning to TRBD2. V shed 5 bases, J shed 5 bases, and the junction held 2 bases outside the gene matches. The CDR3 is made up of 13 amino acids. Germline-derived CDR1 and CDR2 are SGHRS and YFSETQ.

This clonotype was detected ten times or more. A library prepared for alpha chains yielded this beta chain as an off-target read; its size is of little meaning. The chain joins TRBV5-6 to TRBJ2-7; D may correspond to TRBD1 or TRBD2 (6 bases each). There are 14 residues in the CDR3. Germline CDR1 and CDR2: SGHDT and YYEEEE. The V end lost 0 bases, the J end lost 4 bases, and 11 bases lay between the germline ends. CDR3: CASSLEGGIYEQYF. As DNA, the CDR3 is TGTGCCAGCAGCTTGGAAGGGGGGATATACGAGCAGTACTTC.

In its sample, this clonotype was seen many times. For a library built for alpha chains, this beta chain is a stray read; little rests on its size. This sequence joins TRBV7-9 and TRBJ2-3, with D possibly TRBD1 on 7 matching bases. CDR3 length equals 17 residues. The V gene's germline CDR1 is SEHNR and CDR2 FQNEAQ (reference sequence). The germline V and J ends were trimmed by 3 bases and 6 bases, with 22 bases remaining between them. The CDR3 nucleotides are TGTGCCAGCAGCTTGACGGGCGGGACAGCGCAACGGGATACGCAGTATTTT. It encodes CASSLTGGTAQRDTQYF.

In this sample, this clonotype turned up many times. This beta chain is a stray read from a library made for alpha chains; its abundance is not meaningful. This chain joins TRBV12-3 or TRBV12-4 and TRBJ2-5; 10 bases match TRBD2. J was trimmed by 5 bases and V by 6 bases; bases with no gene match: 12. CDR3 length: 16 amino acids. The CDR3 region is CASSPWTSGFGETQYF. The CDR3 DNA sequence: TGTGCCAGCAGCCCTTGGACTAGCGGATTCGGTGAGACCCAGTACTTC.

This clonotype was seen repeatedly, ten times or more. As an off-target read in a library built for alpha chains, this beta chain has a frequency of little significance. The chain recombines TRBV5-5 with TRBJ2-1, with no clear D. Between the trimmed V and J ends, which lost 4 bases and 15 bases, there was a span of 14 bases. Germline V CDR1 and CDR2: SGHKS, YYEKEE (reference sequence). CDR3 length: 11 residues. DNA for the CDR3: TGTGCCAGCAGCCCGGGTGTCTCTAGGTTCTTC. This codes for CASSPGVSRFF.

This clonotype came up a few times. In a library made to pick up alpha chains, this beta chain is a stray read with a size that means little. The V call is TRBV6-2 or TRBV6-3, the J call TRBJ2-7, with no clear D. The CDR3 sequence is 12 residues long. Per the germline V gene, CDR1 is MNHEY and CDR2 is SVGEGT. The V end was cut by 3 bases, the J end by 6 bases, with 9 bases between. The CDR3 DNA is TGTGCCAGCAGTTATTTTAGTCGCGAGCAGTACTTC. Its protein product is CASSYFSREQYF.

Ten or more counts support this clonotype. As an off-target read in a library built for alpha chains, this beta chain has a frequency of little significance. V usage is TRBV27 and J usage is TRBJ2-1; 11 positions match TRBD1. Trimming took 1 base from V and 5 from J; bases not matched to a gene: 4. There are 16 residues in the CDR3. Germline CDR1 MNHEY, CDR2 SMNVEV (reference sequence). CDR3 nucleotide sequence: TGTGCCAGCAGTTTATACGGGACAGGGGGAGACAATGAGCAGTTCTTC. Translation: CASSLYGTGGDNEQFF.

In its sample, this clonotype was seen many times. Little can be read into the size of this beta chain, an off-target read in a library designed for alpha chains. This chain joins TRBV4-2 and TRBJ1-4; no definite D call. The germline V gene has CDR1 LGHNA and CDR2 YNFKEQ. This CDR3 is 15 amino acids long. V was clipped by 4 bases and J by 3 bases, with 12 bases between them. CDR3 nucleotide sequence: TGTGCCAGCAGCCTGAACCCGGGCTCTAATGAAAAACTGTTTTTT. Translating it yields CASSLNPGSNEKLFF.

This clonotype was found many times. This beta chain came through as a stray read in a library set up for alpha chains, and its size says little. The CDR3 spells CASSPTGITNYGYTF. The CDR3 DNA reads TGTGCCAGCAGTCCAACAGGAATAACCAACTATGGCTACACCTTC. The J gene is TRBJ1-2, the V gene TRBV7-9; tentative D call: TRBD1 (5 bases). Germline V gene lookup returns CDR1 SEHNR and CDR2 FQNEAQ (reference sequence). The CDR3 has 15 residues. V was trimmed by 6 bases and J by 2 bases, leaving 16 bases between them.

This clonotype has at least ten counts. The size of this beta chain means little, since it is a stray read in a library made for alpha chains. This chain joins TRBV7-2 and TRBJ2-5; TRBD2 matches at 12 bases. Looked up from germline, CDR1 is SGHTA and CDR2 is FQGNSA. J gave up 0 bases and V 2 bases, and 1 base lay outside the gene matches. The CDR3 contains 16 residues. The CDR3 loop reads CASSLTSGGYQETQYF. CDR3 coding DNA: TGTGCCAGCAGCTTAACTAGCGGGGGGTACCAAGAGACCCAGTACTTC.

This clonotype was counted between two and nine times. This beta chain represents an off-target read in a library built for alpha chains; its size is of limited meaning. The chain joins TRBV3-1 to TRBJ2-5; a weak D match, TRBD2 (5 bases). This CDR3 has 16 amino acids. Trimming pared 1 base from V and 5 bases from J, leaving 17 bases between. Germline assignment: CDR1 LGHDT and CDR2 YNNKEL (reference sequence). CDR3 region: CASSQGFGVADETQYF. CDR3 DNA sequence: TGTGCCAGCAGCCAAGGGTTCGGGGTGGCTGACGAGACCCAGTACTTC.

There are many counts of this clonotype. For a library built for alpha chains, this beta chain is a stray read; little rests on its size. This sequence joins TRBV29-1 and TRBJ2-2; possibly TRBD1 for D (5 bases). Per the germline V gene, CDR1 is SQVTM and CDR2 is ANQGSEA. CDR3 length: 12 amino acids. Trimming left V 5 bases short and J 6 bases short, with 10 bases between. The CDR3 reads CSVLPRAGELFF. The CDR3, as DNA: TGCAGCGTTTTACCCAGGGCCGGGGAGCTGTTTTTT.

This clonotype was found a few times. As an off-target read in a library built for alpha chains, this beta chain has a frequency of little significance. The V call is TRBV12-3 or TRBV12-4, the J call TRBJ2-2, with D possibly being TRBD1 (5 bases). The CDR3 extends over 13 amino acids. With 6 bases removed from V and 6 bases from J, the gap between germline ends came to 11 bases. CDR3 in DNA: TGTGCCAGCAGCCAACAGGAAGCCGGGGAGCTGTTTTTT. It is translated as CASSQQEAGELFF.

This clonotype was seen repeatedly, ten times or more. This beta chain lies outside the target of a library built for alpha chains; its clone size means little. The chain links TRBV20-1 to TRBJ2-7; 9 bases are a match to TRBD2. With 3 bases clipped from V and 3 bases from J, the junction kept 6 bases outside the gene matches. Germline V gene data show CDR1 as DFQATT and CDR2 as SNEGSKA (reference sequence). The CDR3 contains 14 residues. The CDR3 loop is CSASQLAGNYEQYF. The CDR3 nucleotides read TGCAGTGCTAGTCAACTAGCGGGCAACTACGAGCAGTACTTC.